What follows is one T cell receptor (beta chain) and its context. As yet, its antigen is unknown. Reprocessing the 5' RACE reads, TCRdb reports a single entry for every CDR3 protein and omits DNA. This table lists 300,000 to 500,000 distinct CDR3 sequences. The data were obtained in a study of T cells expressing NK-cell markers. Study-level background: Sequencing of TCR beta repertoires drew on sorted CD3+CD56+NKG2C+, CD3+CD56+NKG2C- and CD3+CD56-NKG2C+ T cells. One of the eight sequenced donors was seronegative, whereas the other seven were HCMV-seropositive.

Study results and limitations: Similarly, these clonotypes led the CD3+CD56-NKG2C+ fraction as well in a handful of donors. A range of about 1.0-7.0% of CD8+ T cells consisted of dominant NKG2C+ clonotypes in six donors.

The CDR3 loop spans 14 amino acids. CDR1 KGHDR and CDR2 SFDVKD come from the germline V gene. The chain links TRBV24-1 to TRBJ2-5; with no DNA, the TCRdb D assignment of TRBD1 cannot be verified. Sequenced input: blood T cells: a sorted CD56 or NKG2C T cell subset, CD4+ or CD8+ T cells, or bulk PBMC T cells (not recorded which). The TCR sequence derives from a woman aged 45-65 years in good health. The CDR3 is CATDSGAAPETQYF.